Below, 10 T cell receptor beta chains from the same sample are listed, as sequenced in a study of blood T cell repertoires in COVID-19. Measured with immunoSEQ multiplex PCR; TCRdb has only the in-frame clones, and not every one. The sample consists of fewer than 250,000 clones, around 83% of them appearing once. Sequenced material: peripheral blood. The receptors were sampled from a man aged 50-60 years with active or convalescent COVID-19.

V usage is TRBV18 and J usage is TRBJ2-3, with a tentative D call TRBD1 (5 bases). Germline V CDR1 and CDR2: KGHSH, LQKENI. CDR3 size: 15 residues. V dropped 3 bases and J dropped 2 bases, with 12 bases sitting between them. CDR3 DNA: TGTGCCAGCTCACCGTCCCAGGGTCCCACAGATACGCAGTATTTT. It specifies CASSPSQGPTDTQYF.

CDR3 loop: CASSQRGQATRGETQYF. The CDR3 DNA reads TGTGCCAGCAGCCAAAGGGGACAAGCTACTAGGGGAGAGACCCAGTACTTC. The chain joins TRBV3-1 (or the pseudogene TRBV3-2) to TRBJ2-5, with TRBD1 as a possible D gene (6 bases). The CDR3 spans 17 residues. The V and J ends lost 2 bases and 4 bases respectively, with 20 bases between them. Per germline, CDR1 LGHDT and CDR2 YNNKEL (reference sequence).

The gene calls are TRBV7-9 and TRBJ1-2; 8 bases map to TRBD1. The junction had 4 bases not matched to a gene; V was cut back by 1 base and J by 3 bases. CDR3 length: 15 amino acids. CDR1 and CDR2 from the germline V gene are SEHNR and FQNEAQ (reference sequence). CDR3 nucleotides: TGTGCCAGCAGCTTAGATGGGACAGGAGACTATGGCTACACCTTC. The encoded protein is CASSLDGTGDYGYTF. Filled out from reference TRBV7-9 and TRBJ1-2, the complete variable domain reads DTGVSQNPRHKITKRGQNVTFRCDPISEHNRLYWYRQTLGQGPEFLTYFQNEAQLEKSRLLSDRFSAERPKGSFSTLEIQRTEQGDSAMYLCASSLDGTGDYGYTFGSGTRLTVV.

The chain is built from TRBV30 and TRBJ1-5; the D is unclear. CDR3 length equals 14 residues. Germline CDR1 GTSNPN, CDR2 SVGIG (reference sequence). V lost 1 base and J 2 bases, leaving 9 bases between the germline ends. CDR3 DNA sequence: TGTGCCTGGAGTGCGACGGCGGGCAATCAGCCCCAGCATTTT. Its translation is CAWSATAGNQPQHF.

V gene TRBV7-2 combines with J gene TRBJ1-3; D might be TRBD1 (5 bases). In germline, CDR1 is SGHTA, CDR2 FQGNSA. Trimming shortened V by 6 bases and J by 0 bases, and 12 bases separated the two germline ends. There are 15 residues in the CDR3. The CDR3 DNA follows: TGTGCCAGCAGAGAAGGGGCTCTCTCTGGAAACACCATATATTTT. Translated: CASREGALSGNTIYF.

The chain has TRBV6-2 or TRBV6-3 and TRBJ2-1; 7 bases match TRBD1. The CDR3 has 16 amino acids. Per germline, CDR1 MNHEY and CDR2 SVGEGT. V lost 1 base to trimming and J lost 11 bases; unmatched junction nucleotides: 14. The DNA for the CDR3 is TGTGCCAGCAGTTACTTCGGGACAGCTACCGCACTACAGCAGTTCTTC. Protein: CASSYFGTATALQQFF.

V usage is TRBV10-3 and J usage is TRBJ2-7; 8 bases fit TRBD2. Germline V gene sequence: CDR1 ENHRY, CDR2 SYGVKD. The CDR3 runs 18 residues. V was clipped by 5 bases and J by 4 bases; unmatched bases: 19. The CDR3 DNA reads as TGTGCCATCAGTCCGCGCCTCGGGAACGGGGGGGCTACATACGAGCAGTACTTC. Protein product: CAISPRLGNGGATYEQYF.

The rearrangement uses TRBV18 and TRBJ2-2; a possible D gene is TRBD1 (5 bases). The V and J ends lost 0 bases and 7 bases respectively, with 12 bases between them. This CDR3 contains 15 residues. Germline V gene data show CDR1 as KGHSH and CDR2 as LQKENI. The CDR3 region is CASSPPAGQGGELFF. The CDR3, as DNA: TGTGCCAGCTCACCACCAGCAGGGCAAGGCGGGGAGCTGTTTTTT.

J is TRBJ1-2 and V is TRBV5-6, with 9 bases matching TRBD1. V trimming: 0 bases; J trimming: 5 bases; junction bases outside the gene matches: 11. Per the germline V gene, CDR1 is SGHDT and CDR2 is YYEEEE. This CDR3 is built from 17 residues. This CDR3 is CASSLAGLQGALYGYTF. The CDR3 DNA reads TGTGCCAGCAGCTTGGCCGGTTTACAGGGGGCCCTATATGGCTACACCTTC.

This clone was seen only once. The rearrangement uses TRBV5-1 and TRBJ1-5; 9 nucleotides match TRBD1. There are 15 residues in the CDR3. V trimming: 0 bases; J trimming: 9 bases; junction bases outside the gene matches: 7. Germline V gives CDR1 SGHRS, CDR2 YFSETQ. This chain's CDR3 is CASSLGQGDSGPQHF. The CDR3 nucleotides are TGCGCCAGCAGCTTGGGACAGGGGGATAGCGGGCCCCAGCATTTT.